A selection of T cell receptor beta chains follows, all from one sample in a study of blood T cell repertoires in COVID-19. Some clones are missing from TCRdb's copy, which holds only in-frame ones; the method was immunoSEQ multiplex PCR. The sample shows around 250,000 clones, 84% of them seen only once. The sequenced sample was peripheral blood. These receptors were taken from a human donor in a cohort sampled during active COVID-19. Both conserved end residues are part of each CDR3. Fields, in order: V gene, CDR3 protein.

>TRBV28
CASSSPTVTVQPQHF
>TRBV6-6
CASNLQGPGTEAFF
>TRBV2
CASSEDRGMNTEAFF
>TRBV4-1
CASSQDGQGLNEKLFF
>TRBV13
CASSGQMDDSPLHF
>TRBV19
CASNPGGAYQPQHF
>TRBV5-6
CASSFTGSYEQYF
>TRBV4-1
CASSQGAGLGETQYF
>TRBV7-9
CASSLGQGLWGFEETQYF
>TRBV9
CASSERDRTDTQYF
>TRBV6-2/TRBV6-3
CASSYPTAAGPQHF
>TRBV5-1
CASSLGDRTNEKLFF
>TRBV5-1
CASSFEGGYNSPLHF
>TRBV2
CASSPDYNLQETQYF
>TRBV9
CASSVRSAGEQFF
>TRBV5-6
CASSLRQGRYGYTF
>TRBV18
CASSPGTVSLGNTIYF
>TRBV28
CASPSNTEAFF
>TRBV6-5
CASSYSRGGTEAFF
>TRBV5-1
CASSLGPSGGQETQYF
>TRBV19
CASRDWADYEQYF
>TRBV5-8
CASSSGQGFYEQYF
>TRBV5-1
CASSWTGGGNSPLHF
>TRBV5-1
CASSLSPLGNEKLFF
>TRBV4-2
CASSQGGQHTDTQYF
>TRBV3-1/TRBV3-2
CASSQEVLAGGKNEQFF
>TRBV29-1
CSVVPVTGWRGEQYF
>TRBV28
CASSLLTLEAFF